This T cell receptor beta chain was identified during a study of shared clonotypes between healthy human individuals. CD45RO-negative CD8 cells positively selected for CCR7 made up the naive population, which excluded terminally differentiated effector memory CD45RA+ cells. The CDR3 is 17 residues long. Trimming cost V 3 bases and J 0 bases, with 15 bases left between them. The germline gives CDR1 SGDLS, CDR2 YYNGEE. TCRdb keeps only in-frame clones here, not all; method: immunoSEQ multiplex PCR. The sample has hundreds of thousands of clones; about 95% are singletons. This clonotype was obtained from a woman aged 25-40 years in good health. Sequencing was done on a sample of naive CD8+ T cells sorted from blood. This rearrangement joins TRBV9 to TRBJ2-2, with TRBD1 as a possible D gene (5 bases). The CDR3 bases are TGTGCCAGCAGCGACTCCTGGGGCGGAGCGAACACCGGGGAGCTGTTTTTT. It translates to CASSDSWGGANTGELFF.